A selection of T cell receptor beta chains follows, all from one sample in a study of CD8 T cells in ankylosing spondylitis. TCRdb used MiXCR to reprocess the 5' RACE reads, holding one entry per CDR3 protein. The sample lists 200,000 to 250,000 distinct CDR3 sequences; roughly 18% were seen once. The specimen sequenced was blood, either unsorted or a sorted T cell fraction (not recorded which). The receptors shown here come from a male donor with ankylosing spondylitis. CDR3s leave out the opening cysteine and the closing phenylalanine or tryptophan.

ASSSGLAGGVDEQF	TRBV28	TRBJ2-1
ASSPRGRGTLNYGYT	TRBV18	TRBJ1-2
ATSSGADKTDTQY	TRBV15	TRBJ2-3
SAIDRDTEAF	TRBV20-1	TRBJ1-1
ASSETAATNEKLF	TRBV2	TRBJ1-4
ASSLVQETQY	TRBV11-2	TRBJ2-5
ASSQDPQGRVSTEAF	TRBV4-1	TRBJ1-1
ASSQDKWFTEAF	TRBV4-3	TRBJ1-1
ASSLLHGYEQY	TRBV7-9	TRBJ2-7
SASVPSGRSVVETQY	TRBV20-1	TRBJ2-5
SARGDSLGMNTEAF	TRBV20-1	TRBJ1-1
ASSLGPSQETQY	TRBV12-3/TRBV12-4	TRBJ2-5
ASSDYSGAKQF	TRBV7-2	TRBJ2-1
ASSWDGYTDTQY	TRBV6-5	TRBJ2-3
ASTPTPAGIWDNEQF	TRBV27	TRBJ2-1
ASSLTDAYEQY	TRBV7-9	TRBJ2-7
ASSQGQHHEQY	TRBV5-6	TRBJ2-7
SARDIGSNTEAF	TRBV20-1	TRBJ1-1
ASSLAQDPNQPQH	TRBV12-3/TRBV12-4	TRBJ1-5
ASSQEEAGGLRNEQF	TRBV4-2	TRBJ2-1
ASARGSYNEQF	TRBV4-2	TRBJ2-1
ASSLYLGRAGELF	TRBV12-3/TRBV12-4	TRBJ2-2
ASSQSTNTEAF	TRBV4-1	TRBJ1-1
AWSVGMNTEAF	TRBV30	TRBJ1-1
ASSLLTEFGYGYT	TRBV27	TRBJ1-2
ATTTVWGTEAF	TRBV15	TRBJ1-1
ASSPQGGNEQF	TRBV16	TRBJ2-1
ASSLGWAVTSPQETQY	TRBV11-1	TRBJ2-5
ASSQDFRNPNEQF	TRBV4-3	TRBJ2-1
ASRGAGAGAPDTQY	TRBV4-2	TRBJ2-3
ASIHRGFADTQY	TRBV12-3/TRBV12-4	TRBJ2-3
ASSLPRGEQF	TRBV27	TRBJ2-1
ASSLFPIAGAAYNEQF	TRBV27	TRBJ2-1
AISEYPSSYEQY	TRBV10-3	TRBJ2-7
ASSPWALPHEQY	TRBV5-6	TRBJ2-7
ASSPASFYEQY	TRBV14	TRBJ2-7
ASSLKDLTSGRAVDQETQY	TRBV4-1	TRBJ2-5
ASSLGHEGSYEQY	TRBV5-5	TRBJ2-7
ASSLEGSASGGIYNEQF	TRBV11-2	TRBJ2-1
ASSEGLAGGDEQY	TRBV2	TRBJ2-7
ASGNAGTGGSGANVLT	TRBV11-1	TRBJ2-6
ASSAGTENTGELF	TRBV9	TRBJ2-2
ASSQEFLAGSTDTQY	TRBV4-2	TRBJ2-3
ASSGPGLVYEQY	TRBV7-2	TRBJ2-7